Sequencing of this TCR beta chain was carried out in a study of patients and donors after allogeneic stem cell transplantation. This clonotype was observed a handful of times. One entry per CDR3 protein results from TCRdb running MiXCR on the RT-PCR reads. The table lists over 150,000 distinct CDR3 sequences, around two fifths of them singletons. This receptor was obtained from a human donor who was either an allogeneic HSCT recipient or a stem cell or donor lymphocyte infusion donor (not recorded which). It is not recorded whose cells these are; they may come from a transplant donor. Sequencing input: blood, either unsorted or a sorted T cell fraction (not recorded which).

The DNA for the CDR3 is TGTGCCAGCAGTTTATCTCTAGCGGGAGGGGGTGAGCAGTTCTTC. This sequence encodes CASSLSLAGGGEQFF. This chain links TRBV27 with TRBJ2-1; 12 bases align to TRBD2. J was trimmed by 9 bases and V by 0 bases; bases with no gene match: 3. CDR1 is MNHEY, CDR2 SMNVEV, per germline (reference sequence). This CDR3 has 15 amino acids.